A selection of T cell receptor beta chains follows, all from one sample in a study of Tregs in tolerant kidney transplant recipients. The assay was immunoSEQ multiplex PCR, and TCRdb's table has in-frame clones only and misses some. The sample contains about 69,000 clones, 85% to 90% of which appear only once. The sequencing here drew on CD4+ T cells from blood, taken before the transplant. The receptors stem from a human donor who received a combined kidney and bone marrow transplant. CDR3s include the opening cysteine and the closing phenylalanine or tryptophan. Fields, in order: clone size, D gene, V gene, J gene, CDR3 DNA, CDR3 protein. The D gene is left open where the match is weak. Some rows have no size entry. The others give once, few or many, or a class for an expanded clone.

clone size: -
D gene: -
V gene: TRBV10-1
J gene: TRBJ1-5
CDR3 DNA: TGCGCCAGCAGTGAGGGAGATTATCAGCCCCAGCATTTT
CDR3 protein: CASSEGDYQPQHF

clone size: -
D gene: -
V gene: TRBV6-5
J gene: TRBJ2-5
CDR3 DNA: TGTGCCAGCAGTTACTCGATCCGGGGGACCCAGTACTTC
CDR3 protein: CASSYSIRGTQYF

clone size: -
D gene: -
V gene: TRBV28
J gene: TRBJ2-2
CDR3 DNA: TGTGCCAGCAGTTGGGGGCAGGCCGGGGAGCTGTTTTTT
CDR3 protein: CASSWGQAGELFF

clone size: -
D gene: TRBD1
V gene: TRBV9
J gene: TRBJ1-5
CDR3 DNA: TGTGCCAGCAGCGTAGGGGCAGGGGGTGATCAGCCCCAGCATTTT
CDR3 protein: CASSVGAGGDQPQHF

clone size: -
D gene: -
V gene: TRBV15
J gene: TRBJ2-1
CDR3 DNA: TGTGCCACCAGCAGAGATCGAGGAACTTCCTACAATGAGCAGTTCTTC
CDR3 protein: CATSRDRGTSYNEQFF

clone size: -
D gene: TRBD1
V gene: TRBV6-5
J gene: TRBJ2-1
CDR3 DNA: TGTGCCAGCAGTCCTGGACAGGGAGGCAATGAGCAGTTCTTC
CDR3 protein: CASSPGQGGNEQFF

clone size: -
D gene: -
V gene: TRBV27
J gene: TRBJ2-7
CDR3 DNA: TGTGCCAGCAGTCCCAGGCAGACAGTCGAGCAGTACTTC
CDR3 protein: CASSPRQTVEQYF

clone size: -
D gene: TRBD1
V gene: TRBV28
J gene: TRBJ2-7
CDR3 DNA: TGTGCCAGCAGTTCAACAGGGGGTAGCTCCTACGAGCAGTACTTC
CDR3 protein: CASSSTGGSSYEQYF

clone size: -
D gene: -
V gene: TRBV19
J gene: TRBJ2-7
CDR3 DNA: TGTGCCAGTAGTATTGGCGGGAAATACGAGCAGTACTTC
CDR3 protein: CASSIGGKYEQYF

clone size: -
D gene: TRBD1
V gene: TRBV18
J gene: TRBJ2-2
CDR3 DNA: TGTGCCAGCGCTTTGTTCCAGGGGGCGCAGACCGCCGGGGAGCTGTTTTTT
CDR3 protein: CASALFQGAQTAGELFF

clone size: -
D gene: TRBD1
V gene: TRBV4-2
J gene: TRBJ2-5
CDR3 DNA: TGTGCCAGCAGCCCCTTGGGACAGACGGCCCAAGAGACCCAGTACTTC
CDR3 protein: CASSPLGQTAQETQYF

clone size: -
D gene: -
V gene: TRBV6-5
J gene: TRBJ1-2
CDR3 DNA: TGTGCCAGCAGTTATCTAGGGCAGCGGCTTAACTATGGCTACACCTTC
CDR3 protein: CASSYLGQRLNYGYTF

clone size: -
D gene: -
V gene: TRBV19
J gene: TRBJ2-3
CDR3 DNA: TGTGCCAGTAGTATGGAGGGAGGAGTCGGGACAGATACGCAGTATTTT
CDR3 protein: CASSMEGGVGTDTQYF

clone size: -
D gene: -
V gene: TRBV20-1
J gene: TRBJ2-7
CDR3 DNA: TGCAGTGCTAGAGGGCGGGGCGAGCAGTACTTC
CDR3 protein: CSARGRGEQYF

clone size: -
D gene: TRBD2
V gene: TRBV15
J gene: TRBJ2-1
CDR3 DNA: TGTGCCACCAGCAGAGATGGGCTAGCGGGAGACGGGGGGCAGTTCTTC
CDR3 protein: CATSRDGLAGDGGQFF

clone size: few
D gene: TRBD2
V gene: TRBV2
J gene: TRBJ2-7
CDR3 DNA: TGTGCCAGCAGCAGTAGCGGGATTACCTACGAGCAGTACTTC
CDR3 protein: CASSSSGITYEQYF

clone size: -
D gene: TRBD1
V gene: TRBV6-5
J gene: TRBJ2-3
CDR3 DNA: TGTGCCAGCAACAGGGGGCTGAGGGATACGCAGTATTTT
CDR3 protein: CASNRGLRDTQYF

clone size: -
D gene: -
V gene: TRBV5-4
J gene: TRBJ2-5
CDR3 DNA: TGTGCCAGCAGTTTGACTGGGGAGAGGACCCAGTACTTC
CDR3 protein: CASSLTGERTQYF

clone size: -
D gene: TRBD1
V gene: TRBV10-3
J gene: TRBJ1-1
CDR3 DNA: TGTGCCATCAGTAGGGGGACAGGGGGCGTCGGGAACACTGAAGCTTTCTTT
CDR3 protein: CAISRGTGGVGNTEAFF

clone size: once
D gene: -
V gene: TRBV5-1
J gene: TRBJ2-1
CDR3 DNA: TGCGCCAGCAGCCTGGCAGCGGCGACCCGTCCGCCTGAGCAGTTCTTC
CDR3 protein: CASSLAAATRPPEQFF

clone size: few
D gene: -
V gene: TRBV28
J gene: TRBJ1-4
CDR3 DNA: TGTGCCAGCAGTACTGGTAATGAAAAACTGTTTTTT
CDR3 protein: CASSTGNEKLFF

clone size: -
D gene: TRBD2
V gene: TRBV14
J gene: TRBJ2-2
CDR3 DNA: TGTGCCAGCAGCCAGTCGCTGGGACTAGCGGGAGGAGGAACCGGGGAGCTGTTTTTT
CDR3 protein: CASSQSLGLAGGGTGELFF

clone size: -
D gene: TRBD1
V gene: TRBV6-5
J gene: TRBJ1-1
CDR3 DNA: TGTGCCAGCAGTCAGAGGACAGGGGACACTGAAGCTTTCTTT
CDR3 protein: CASSQRTGDTEAFF

clone size: -
D gene: TRBD1
V gene: TRBV7-3
J gene: TRBJ2-3
CDR3 DNA: TGTGCCAGCAGCTCTGGACAGGCCACAGATACGCAGTATTTT
CDR3 protein: CASSSGQATDTQYF

clone size: -
D gene: TRBD2
V gene: TRBV19
J gene: TRBJ2-1
CDR3 DNA: TGTGCCAGTAGTCGACTAGCGGGAACCGATACTTACAATGAGCAGTTCTTC
CDR3 protein: CASSRLAGTDTYNEQFF

clone size: -
D gene: -
V gene: TRBV28
J gene: TRBJ1-5
CDR3 DNA: TGTGCCAGCAGTTTAAGCTACAATCAGCCCCAGCATTTT
CDR3 protein: CASSLSYNQPQHF

clone size: few
D gene: TRBD1
V gene: TRBV27
J gene: TRBJ1-2
CDR3 DNA: TGTGCCAGCAGTTTGACAGGGACCTATGGCTACACCTTC
CDR3 protein: CASSLTGTYGYTF

clone size: -
D gene: TRBD1
V gene: TRBV5-1
J gene: TRBJ2-5
CDR3 DNA: TGCGCCAGCAGCTACGGACAGGGGAAATCCCAAGAGACCCAGTACTTC
CDR3 protein: CASSYGQGKSQETQYF

clone size: once
D gene: -
V gene: TRBV30
J gene: TRBJ2-7
CDR3 DNA: TGTGCCTGGGAGAAAAAGGACAGCCGGCTCGAGCAGTACTTC
CDR3 protein: CAWEKKDSRLEQYF

clone size: -
D gene: -
V gene: TRBV18
J gene: TRBJ2-7
CDR3 DNA: TGTGCCAGCTCGCCGGACAGAAACTCCTACGAGCAGTACTTC
CDR3 protein: CASSPDRNSYEQYF

clone size: -
D gene: -
V gene: TRBV9
J gene: TRBJ1-3
CDR3 DNA: TGTGCCAGCAGCCAAGAAAGCCAGGGCGCTGGAAACACCATATATTTT
CDR3 protein: CASSQESQGAGNTIYF

clone size: -
D gene: TRBD1
V gene: TRBV28
J gene: TRBJ2-5
CDR3 DNA: TGTGCCAGCAGTTTAGTTTTGTTTGGGACAGGGTATAATATGGCCCAGTACTTC
CDR3 protein: CASSLVLFGTGYNMAQYF

clone size: few
D gene: -
V gene: TRBV19
J gene: TRBJ1-1
CDR3 DNA: TGTGCCAGTACTGGGCAGATGAACACTGAAGCTTTCTTT
CDR3 protein: CASTGQMNTEAFF

clone size: -
D gene: TRBD2
V gene: TRBV18
J gene: TRBJ2-1
CDR3 DNA: TGTGCCAGCTCACCTGACAGCGGGAGGGTTAATGAGCAGTTCTTC
CDR3 protein: CASSPDSGRVNEQFF

clone size: -
D gene: TRBD1
V gene: TRBV2
J gene: TRBJ2-7
CDR3 DNA: TGTGCCAGCAAAACCGGGACAGGGAACGAGCAGTACTTC
CDR3 protein: CASKTGTGNEQYF

clone size: -
D gene: TRBD1
V gene: TRBV29-1
J gene: TRBJ1-1
CDR3 DNA: TGCAGCGACGGGATTGCGGGACAGGGATACACTGAAGCTTTCTTT
CDR3 protein: CSDGIAGQGYTEAFF

clone size: -
D gene: TRBD1
V gene: TRBV7-2
J gene: TRBJ2-3
CDR3 DNA: TGTGCCAGCAGCTTAGGGAAGGGGTTGGCAGGGGGGCAGTATTTT
CDR3 protein: CASSLGKGLAGGQYF

clone size: -
D gene: TRBD2
V gene: TRBV4-1
J gene: TRBJ2-5
CDR3 DNA: TGCGCCAGCAGCCAAGATCCAGGGGGACTAGCGGGAGGGATGAGGGGTGAGACCCAGTACTTC
CDR3 protein: CASSQDPGGLAGGMRGETQYF

clone size: -
D gene: -
V gene: TRBV19
J gene: TRBJ1-2
CDR3 DNA: TGTGCCAGTAGTATTGGGTTTTTCGGAGCTAACTATGGCTACACCTTC
CDR3 protein: CASSIGFFGANYGYTF

clone size: -
D gene: TRBD1
V gene: TRBV27
J gene: TRBJ2-1
CDR3 DNA: TGTGCCAGCAGTAGGGACAGGGCCTCCTACAATGAGCAGTTCTTC
CDR3 protein: CASSRDRASYNEQFF

clone size: -
D gene: TRBD2
V gene: TRBV5-1
J gene: TRBJ2-2
CDR3 DNA: TGCGCCAGCAGCTTGAGTAGCGGGAGGGCCCCCGGGGAGCTGTTTTTT
CDR3 protein: CASSLSSGRAPGELFF

clone size: -
D gene: TRBD1
V gene: TRBV11-2
J gene: TRBJ1-2
CDR3 DNA: TGTGCCAGCAGCTTAGGACAGGGGTATGGCTACACCTTC
CDR3 protein: CASSLGQGYGYTF

clone size: -
D gene: -
V gene: TRBV9
J gene: TRBJ2-1
CDR3 DNA: TGTGCCAGCAGCGGAGGCAGGGGGAGGAATGAGCAGTTCTTC
CDR3 protein: CASSGGRGRNEQFF

clone size: -
D gene: TRBD1
V gene: TRBV6-1
J gene: TRBJ2-3
CDR3 DNA: TGTGCCAGCCAGGGGGTAGATACGCAGTATTTT
CDR3 protein: CASQGVDTQYF

clone size: -
D gene: -
V gene: TRBV7-3
J gene: TRBJ2-2
CDR3 DNA: TGTGCCAGCAGCTTAATGGCTAGTGGGACCGGGGAGCTGTTTTTT
CDR3 protein: CASSLMASGTGELFF

clone size: -
D gene: -
V gene: TRBV19
J gene: TRBJ1-2
CDR3 DNA: TGTGCCAGTAGTATAACAGGGTCTCGTGGCTACACCTTC
CDR3 protein: CASSITGSRGYTF

clone size: -
D gene: -
V gene: TRBV7-6
J gene: TRBJ2-2
CDR3 DNA: TGTGCCAGCAGCTCCGGGGGTCGTCGGGGGACCGGGGAGCTGTTTTTT
CDR3 protein: CASSSGGRRGTGELFF

clone size: -
D gene: TRBD1
V gene: TRBV6-1
J gene: TRBJ1-5
CDR3 DNA: TGTGCCAGCGCGGACAGGGCCCAGCCCCAGCATTTT
CDR3 protein: CASADRAQPQHF

clone size: -
D gene: TRBD2
V gene: TRBV19
J gene: TRBJ2-7
CDR3 DNA: TGTGCCAGTAGCTGGGGAACGGGAGGATCCTACGAGCAGTACTTC
CDR3 protein: CASSWGTGGSYEQYF

clone size: -
D gene: -
V gene: TRBV5-4
J gene: TRBJ2-2
CDR3 DNA: TGTGCCAGCAGCTTGGGACGGACAGACACCGGGGAGCTGTTTTTT
CDR3 protein: CASSLGRTDTGELFF

clone size: once
D gene: TRBD1
V gene: TRBV28
J gene: TRBJ1-2
CDR3 DNA: TGTGCCAGCAGTCCCCTGACAGGGGGCGTTTTCTATGGCTACACCTTC
CDR3 protein: CASSPLTGGVFYGYTF

clone size: -
D gene: -
V gene: TRBV19
J gene: TRBJ1-1
CDR3 DNA: TGTGCCAGTAGTATTTCTAGGCTCACTGAAGCTTTCTTT
CDR3 protein: CASSISRLTEAFF

clone size: -
D gene: -
V gene: TRBV6-6
J gene: TRBJ1-1
CDR3 DNA: TGTGCCAGCAGTTACCCCCCGGGGAACACTGAAGCTTTCTTT
CDR3 protein: CASSYPPGNTEAFF

clone size: once
D gene: -
V gene: TRBV7-3
J gene: TRBJ2-3
CDR3 DNA: TGTGCCAGCAGCTTAAACGCTAACACAGATACGCAGTATTTT
CDR3 protein: CASSLNANTDTQYF

clone size: -
D gene: -
V gene: TRBV30
J gene: TRBJ2-1
CDR3 DNA: TGTGCCTGCGGGAGAGGGAAAAACAATGAGCAGTTCTTC
CDR3 protein: CACGRGKNNEQFF

clone size: few
D gene: TRBD1
V gene: TRBV28
J gene: TRBJ2-1
CDR3 DNA: TGTGCCAGCAGTTCTGGGGACAGGGACCATCATGAGCAGTTCTTC
CDR3 protein: CASSSGDRDHHEQFF

clone size: once
D gene: -
V gene: TRBV5-1
J gene: TRBJ2-7
CDR3 DNA: TGCGCCAGCAGCTGGGGGCAGGGGAAAGACGAGCAGTACTTC
CDR3 protein: CASSWGQGKDEQYF

clone size: -
D gene: TRBD1
V gene: TRBV6-5
J gene: TRBJ2-7
CDR3 DNA: TGTGCCAGCAAACCGCAGGGGGATTTCTACGAGCAGTACTTC
CDR3 protein: CASKPQGDFYEQYF